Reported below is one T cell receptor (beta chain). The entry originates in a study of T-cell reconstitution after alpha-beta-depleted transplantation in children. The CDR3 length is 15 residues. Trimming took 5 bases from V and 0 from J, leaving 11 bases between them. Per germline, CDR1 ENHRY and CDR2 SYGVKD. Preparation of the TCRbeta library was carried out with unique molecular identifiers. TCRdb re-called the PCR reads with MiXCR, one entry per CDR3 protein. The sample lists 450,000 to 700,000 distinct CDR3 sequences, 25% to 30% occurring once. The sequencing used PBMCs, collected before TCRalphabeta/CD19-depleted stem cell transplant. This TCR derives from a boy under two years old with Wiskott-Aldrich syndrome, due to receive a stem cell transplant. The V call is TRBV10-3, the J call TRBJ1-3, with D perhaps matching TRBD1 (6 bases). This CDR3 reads CAISSQGPSGNTIYF. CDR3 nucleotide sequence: TGTGCCATCAGTTCACAGGGCCCCTCTGGAAACACCATATATTTT.